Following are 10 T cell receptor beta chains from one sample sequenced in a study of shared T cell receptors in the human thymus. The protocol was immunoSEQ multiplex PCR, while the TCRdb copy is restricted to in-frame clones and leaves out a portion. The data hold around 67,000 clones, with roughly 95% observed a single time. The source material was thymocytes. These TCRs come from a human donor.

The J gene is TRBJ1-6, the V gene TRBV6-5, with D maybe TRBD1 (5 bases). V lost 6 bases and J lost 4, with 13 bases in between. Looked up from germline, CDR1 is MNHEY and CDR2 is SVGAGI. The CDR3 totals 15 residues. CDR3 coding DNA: TGTGCCAGCAGGACCCCGACAGCTTATAATTCACCCCTCCACTTT. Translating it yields CASRTPTAYNSPLHF.

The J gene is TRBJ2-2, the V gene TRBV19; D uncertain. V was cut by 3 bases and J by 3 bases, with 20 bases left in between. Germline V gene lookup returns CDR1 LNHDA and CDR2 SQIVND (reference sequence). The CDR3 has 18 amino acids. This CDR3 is CASSMTSQKPFYTGELFF. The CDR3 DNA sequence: TGTGCCAGTAGTATGACCTCACAGAAGCCCTTTTACACCGGGGAGCTGTTTTTT.

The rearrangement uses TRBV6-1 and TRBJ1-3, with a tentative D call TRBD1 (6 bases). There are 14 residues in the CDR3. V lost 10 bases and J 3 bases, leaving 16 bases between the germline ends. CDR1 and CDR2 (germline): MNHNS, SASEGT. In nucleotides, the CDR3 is TGTGCCACCCGGAGGGGGGACTGTGGAAACACCATATATTTT. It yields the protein CATRRGDCGNTIYF.

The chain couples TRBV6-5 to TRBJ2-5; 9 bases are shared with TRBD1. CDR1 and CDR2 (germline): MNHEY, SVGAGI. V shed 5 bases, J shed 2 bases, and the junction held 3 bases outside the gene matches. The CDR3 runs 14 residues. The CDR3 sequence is CASSGQGQQETQYF. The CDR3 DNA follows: TGTGCCAGCAGTGGACAGGGGCAACAAGAGACCCAGTACTTC.

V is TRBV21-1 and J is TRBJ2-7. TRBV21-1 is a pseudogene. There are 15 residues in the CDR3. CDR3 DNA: TGTGCCAGCAGCAAAGTGTGGGGTCGCGCCTACGAGCAGTACTTC. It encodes CASSKVWGRAYEQYF.

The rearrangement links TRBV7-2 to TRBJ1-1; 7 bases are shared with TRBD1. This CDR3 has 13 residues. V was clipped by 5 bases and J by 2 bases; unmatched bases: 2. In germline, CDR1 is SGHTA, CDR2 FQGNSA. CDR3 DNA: TGTGCCAGCAGCCAGGGGGTAAACACTGAAGCTTTCTTT. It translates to CASSQGVNTEAFF.

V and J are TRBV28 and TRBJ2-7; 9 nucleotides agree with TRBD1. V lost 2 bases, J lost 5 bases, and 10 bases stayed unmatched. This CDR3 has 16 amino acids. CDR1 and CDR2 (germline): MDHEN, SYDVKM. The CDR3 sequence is CASSLSRDREPHEQYF. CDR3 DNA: TGTGCCAGCAGTTTAAGTCGGGACAGGGAACCCCACGAGCAGTACTTC.

The CDR3 nucleotides are TGCGCCAGCAGCCACGGACAGGGAGGAATGGACACTGAAGCTTTCTTT. Translated, it gives CASSHGQGGMDTEAFF. The rearrangement uses TRBV5-1 and TRBJ1-1; 8 nucleotides agree with TRBD1. Germline values: CDR1 SGHRS, CDR2 YFSETQ. V shed 4 bases and J 3 bases; nucleotides not matched to a gene: 11. The CDR3 contains 16 residues.

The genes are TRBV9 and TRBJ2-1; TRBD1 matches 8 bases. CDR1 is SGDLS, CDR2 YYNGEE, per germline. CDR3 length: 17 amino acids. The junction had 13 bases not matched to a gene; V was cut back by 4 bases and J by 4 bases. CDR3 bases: TGTGCCAGCAGCCCCCAGGGGGCGGGGATTCGTTACAATGAGCAGTTCTTC. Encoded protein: CASSPQGAGIRYNEQFF.

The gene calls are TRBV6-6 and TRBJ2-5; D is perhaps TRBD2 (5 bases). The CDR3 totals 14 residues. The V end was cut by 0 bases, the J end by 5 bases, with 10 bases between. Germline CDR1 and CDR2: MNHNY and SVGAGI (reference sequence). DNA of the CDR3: TGTGCCAGCAGTTACTCCCTAGCTCGCGAGACCCAGTACTTC. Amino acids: CASSYSLARETQYF.